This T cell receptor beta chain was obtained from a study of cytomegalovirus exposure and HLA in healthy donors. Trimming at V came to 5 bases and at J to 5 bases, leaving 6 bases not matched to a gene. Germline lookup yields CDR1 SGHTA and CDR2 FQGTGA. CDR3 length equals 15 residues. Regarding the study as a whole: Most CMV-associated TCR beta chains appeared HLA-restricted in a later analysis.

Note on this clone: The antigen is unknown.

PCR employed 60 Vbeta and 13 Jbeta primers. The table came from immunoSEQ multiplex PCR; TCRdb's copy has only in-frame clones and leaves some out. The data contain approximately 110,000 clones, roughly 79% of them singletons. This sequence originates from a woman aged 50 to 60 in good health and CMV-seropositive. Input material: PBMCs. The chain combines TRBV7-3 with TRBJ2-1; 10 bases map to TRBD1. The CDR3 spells CASSHDRGLDNEQFF. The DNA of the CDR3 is TGTGCCAGCAGCCATGACAGGGGGCTCGACAATGAGCAGTTCTTC.